Shown below are 26 T cell receptor beta chains from a single sample sequenced in a study of cytomegalovirus exposure and HLA in healthy donors (dated 2017 in TCRdb). Library creation used the immunoSEQ multiplex PCR assay. The multiplex PCR relied on a mix of 60 forward primers for TCR Vbeta segments and 13 reverse primers for TCR Jbeta segments. Imported from immuneACCESS, the table was reduced by TCRdb to in-frame sequences with V and J called. These copies leave out some clones; in studies compared against another copy, an unresolved V gene accounts for under half, and the cause of the remainder is not known. The sample table records around 150,000 clones; approximately 72% of these occur just once. The ten largest clones capture approximately 1.5% of the sample. Material for sequencing was PBMCs. These receptors were taken from a man in his fifties or sixties in good health and CMV-seronegative.

The chain couples TRBV9 to TRBJ1-2; tentatively, D is TRBD1 (5 bases). The CDR3 length is 13 residues. Trimming cost V 3 bases and J 7 bases, with 13 bases left between them. Germline CDR1 SGDLS, CDR2 YYNGEE. The DNA for the CDR3 is TGTGCCAGCAGCGCTCTGGGGGGTAGTGGCTACACCTTC. Its translation is CASSALGGSGYTF.

The chain joins TRBV7-9 to TRBJ1-5, with D possibly matching TRBD1 (6 bases). This CDR3 has 16 amino acids. V was trimmed by 2 bases and J by 2 bases, leaving 13 bases between them. Germline V gene data show CDR1 as SEHNR and CDR2 as FQNEAQ (reference sequence). CDR3 sequence reads: CASSLISGGGNQPQHF. Here the CDR3 DNA reads TGTGCCAGCAGCTTAATATCGGGGGGCGGCAATCAGCCCCAGCATTTT.

The chain combines TRBV5-1 with TRBJ2-3; unclear D gene. CDR1 and CDR2 (germline): SGHRS, YFSETQ. The germline V and J ends were trimmed by 3 bases and 5 bases, with 7 bases remaining between them. The CDR3 is 12 amino acids. In DNA, the CDR3 is TGCGCCAGCAGCTACTCTCAAGATACGCAGTATTTT. This encodes CASSYSQDTQYF. Based on the CDR3 plus reference TRBV5-1 and TRBJ2-3, the full variable domain is KAGVTQTPRYLIKTRGQQVTLSCSPISGHRSVSWYQQTPGQGLQFLFEYFSETQRNKGNFPGRFSGRQFSNSRSEMNVSTLELGDSALYLCASSYSQDTQYFGPGTRLTVL.

To note about this clone: At the DNA level, this CDR3 is encoded by other sequences in the same sample as well. The J gene is TRBJ1-1, the V gene TRBV7-3; TRBD1 aligns across 8 bases. CDR3 length: 15 amino acids. Germline V gives CDR1 SGHTA, CDR2 FQGTGA. With 2 bases clipped from V and 1 base from J, the junction kept 3 bases outside the gene matches. CDR3 nucleotides: TGTGCCAGCAGCTTACTTGGACAGGGGAACACTGAAGCTTTCTTT. Translation gives CASSLLGQGNTEAFF.

In DNA, the CDR3 is TGTGCCAGCAGCTTGACAAGTAGGGCAGGGGATTCAATGACTGAAGCTTTCTTT. Translating it yields CASSLTSRAGDSMTEAFF. The rearrangement uses TRBV5-5 and TRBJ1-1, with D perhaps matching TRBD1 (6 bases). The CDR3 runs to 18 residues. Trimming removed 1 base at V and 5 bases at J, with 24 bases between. The germline V gene encodes CDR1 SGHKS and CDR2 YYEKEE (reference sequence).

This sequence joins TRBV7-9 and TRBJ1-2; 7 bases match TRBD1. J was trimmed by 2 bases and V by 0 bases; bases with no gene match: 3. The CDR3 extends over 15 amino acids. The germline V gene encodes CDR1 SEHNR and CDR2 FQNEAQ (reference sequence). In nucleotides, the CDR3 is TGTGCCAGCAGCTTAGCTACGACAGGGAACTATGGCTACACCTTC. Residues: CASSLATTGNYGYTF.

The rearrangement uses TRBV18 and TRBJ1-4; D uncertain. There are 13 residues in the CDR3. Per the germline V gene, CDR1 is KGHSH and CDR2 is LQKENI. Trimming cost V 6 bases and J 7 bases, with 12 bases left between them. The CDR3 coding sequence is TGTGCCAGCTCTGCAGCATCGGGTGAAAAACTGTTTTTT. Protein sequence: CASSAASGEKLFF.

This rearrangement joins TRBV11-1 to TRBJ2-7; a weak D match, TRBD2 (5 bases). Trimming shortened V by 5 bases and J by 3 bases, and 14 bases separated the two germline ends. Germline CDR1 SGHAT, CDR2 FQDESV (reference sequence). The CDR3 spans 14 residues. The CDR3 DNA is TGTGCCAGCAGCCCGAGCGGTGCACGCTACGAGCAGTACTTC. Its translation: CASSPSGARYEQYF.

This chain joins TRBV5-4 and TRBJ2-2; tentatively, D is TRBD1 (6 bases). The CDR3 sequence is 17 residues long. Trimming removed 2 bases from V and 5 bases from J, with 19 bases in between. Germline V gene lookup returns CDR1 SGHNT and CDR2 YYREEE (reference sequence). The CDR3 is CASSLHGGGVWTGELFF. The CDR3 nucleotides are TGTGCCAGCAGCTTACATGGTGGGGGCGTGTGGACCGGGGAGCTGTTTTTT.

The chain recombines TRBV7-2 with TRBJ2-5; no clear D. CDR3 length: 13 residues. With 3 bases removed from V and 5 bases from J, the gap between germline ends came to 10 bases. Germline CDR1 and CDR2: SGHTA and FQGNSA. The CDR3 protein is CASSFGRKETQYF. DNA for the CDR3: TGTGCCAGCAGCTTCGGCAGGAAGGAGACCCAGTACTTC.

The chain is built from TRBV29-1 and TRBJ1-1; D is ambiguous. V was clipped by 6 bases and J by 0 bases, with 20 bases between them. CDR1 is SQVTM, CDR2 ANQGSEA, per germline. This CDR3 comprises 16 residues. CDR3 sequence (DNA): TGCAGCGTCCTGACTCGGAGGCAAGGGATGAACACTGAAGCTTTCTTT. Its translation is CSVLTRRQGMNTEAFF.

The V call is TRBV6-1, the J call TRBJ1-2; D is undetermined. The CDR3 sequence is 15 residues long. The V gene lost 5 bases and the J gene lost 1 base, with 14 bases spanning the gap. Looked up from germline, CDR1 is MNHNS and CDR2 is SASEGT. Here the CDR3 DNA reads TGTGCCAGCAGTAGAGCGGTTGGGGATAACTATGGCTACACCTTC. Amino acids: CASSRAVGDNYGYTF.

The chain joins TRBV10-3 to TRBJ2-5, with D possibly TRBD2 on 6 matching bases. Trimming took 7 bases from V and 0 from J, leaving 12 bases between them. Germline V gene lookup returns CDR1 ENHRY and CDR2 SYGVKD. This CDR3 is 14 amino acids long. The CDR3 region is CAINTSPYQETQYF. The DNA of the CDR3 is TGTGCCATCAATACTAGCCCCTACCAAGAGACCCAGTACTTC.

This chain joins TRBV28 and TRBJ2-7, with 11 bases lining up with TRBD2. Germline V gene lookup returns CDR1 MDHEN and CDR2 SYDVKM. V lost 7 bases and J lost 0; bases outside the gene matches: 11. CDR3 size: 17 residues. The chain's CDR3 is CASTQTSGEDHSYEQYF. CDR3 DNA sequence: TGTGCCAGCACCCAGACTAGCGGGGAGGATCACTCCTACGAGCAGTACTTC. Combining the CDR3 with reference TRBV28 and TRBJ2-7 gives the whole variable domain DVKVTQSSRYLVKRTGEKVFLECVQDMDHENMFWYRQDPGLGLRLIYFSYDVKMKEKGDIPEGYSVSREKKERFSLILESASTNQTSMYLCASTQTSGEDHSYEQYFGPGTRLTVT.

This sequence joins TRBV18 and TRBJ1-6, with unresolved D. This CDR3 is 13 amino acids long. CDR1 and CDR2 from the germline V gene are KGHSH and LQKENI. Trimming removed 1 base at V and 12 bases at J, with 10 bases between. The CDR3 DNA reads as TGTGCCAGCTCACCACTTGATGAGGGACCCCTCCACTTT. Its translation is CASSPLDEGPLHF.

The V call is TRBV4-1, the J call TRBJ2-3; 8 nucleotides match TRBD2. From germline, CDR1 is MGHRA and CDR2 YSYEKL. The trim removed 6 bases at V and 2 bases at J, leaving 10 bases unmatched. The CDR3 sequence is 16 residues long. The CDR3, as DNA: TGCGCCAGCAGGACTATAGCGGGGCCACCCACAGATACGCAGTATTTT. Its protein is CASRTIAGPPTDTQYF.

The V call is TRBV19, the J call TRBJ1-2; TRBD1 matches at 9 bases. Germline-derived CDR1 and CDR2 are LNHDA and SQIVND (reference sequence). This CDR3 has 14 residues. V lost 8 bases to trimming and J lost 4 bases; unmatched junction nucleotides: 8. As DNA, the CDR3 is TGTGCCAGTGGTCCCGGGACAGGGACCTATGGCTACACCTTC. Its protein product is CASGPGTGTYGYTF.

This chain uses TRBV7-9 with TRBJ1-1; 7 bases fit TRBD1. This CDR3 has 15 amino acids. Germline CDR1 and CDR2: SEHNR and FQNEAQ (reference sequence). Trimming cost V 4 bases and J 0 bases; bases outside gene matches: 5. CDR3 in DNA: TGTGCCAGCAGCTACCGGGACAGCTTGAACACTGAAGCTTTCTTT. Translated, it gives CASSYRDSLNTEAFF.

This clone was counted a few times. Other DNA sequences in the same sample also yield this CDR3. The chain has TRBV12-5 and TRBJ2-3; 7 bases are a match to TRBD2. J gave up 3 bases and V 6 bases, and 3 bases lay outside the gene matches. The CDR3 sequence is 13 residues long. The germline V gene has CDR1 LGHNT and CDR2 FRNRAP. Written as DNA, the CDR3 is TGTGCTAGTGGCCCCGGGGGGACAGATACGCAGTATTTT. This codes for CASGPGGTDTQYF.

This clone occurred once. The V and J genes are TRBV25-1 and TRBJ2-2; possible D gene TRBD2, 7 bases. This CDR3 spans 16 amino acids. V lost 5 bases to trimming and J lost 5 bases, with 18 bases between them. Germline CDR1 reads MGHDK; CDR2 reads SYGVNS. Written as DNA, the CDR3 is TGTGCCAGCAGTCCCCTCGGGGGGCCGGTGACCGGGGAGCTGTTTTTT. It is translated as CASSPLGGPVTGELFF.

V usage is TRBV7-2 and J usage is TRBJ2-7; 10 bases line up with TRBD1. V trimming: 5 bases; J trimming: 7 bases; junction bases outside the gene matches: 8. From germline, CDR1 is SGHTA and CDR2 FQGNSA. The CDR3 is 14 residues long. CDR3 protein: CASSQDRGLGEQYF. For the CDR3, the DNA is TGTGCCAGCAGCCAAGACAGGGGGCTAGGGGAGCAGTACTTC.

The rearrangement uses TRBV9 and TRBJ2-2; TRBD1 matches at 7 bases. This CDR3 contains 17 residues. Trimming removed 4 bases from V and 2 bases from J; junction bases left unmatched: 11. Germline V gene data show CDR1 as SGDLS and CDR2 as YYNGEE. The CDR3 spells CASSTLPGQPNTGELFF. CDR3 sequence (DNA): TGTGCCAGCAGCACCCTTCCGGGACAGCCAAACACCGGGGAGCTGTTTTTT.

This rearrangement joins TRBV27 to TRBJ2-7; TRBD2 matches 9 bases. The V segment lost 0 bases and the J segment 6 bases; nucleotides outside the gene matches: 6. From germline, CDR1 is MNHEY and CDR2 SMNVEV (reference sequence). The CDR3 is 15 amino acids. The CDR3 reads CASSLSGGGAVEQYF. In nucleotides, the CDR3 is TGTGCCAGCAGTTTATCTGGCGGGGGGGCAGTCGAGCAGTACTTC.

CDR3 DNA sequence: TGTGCCAGCAGCACCGACAGGGACACTGAAGCTTTCTTT. Translation: CASSTDRDTEAFF. This chain joins TRBV6-4 and TRBJ1-1, with 7 bases that match TRBD1. This CDR3 has 13 amino acids. Germline V CDR1 and CDR2: MRHNA, SNTAGT. The ends lost 6 bases at V and 3 bases at J; junction bases unmatched: 4.

This clone turned up a few times. V and J are TRBV6-4 and TRBJ1-1; 8 nucleotides line up with TRBD1. Germline V gene data show CDR1 as MRHNA and CDR2 as SNTAGT. The CDR3 sequence is 15 residues long. Losses at the gene ends were 5 bases for V and 0 bases for J; bases not matched to a gene: 5. The CDR3 protein is CASSLTGGMNTEAFF. The CDR3 DNA reads TGTGCCAGCAGTTTAACAGGGGGGATGAACACTGAAGCTTTCTTT.

V is TRBV12-5 and J is TRBJ2-1, with D possibly TRBD1 on 7 matching bases. The V end was cut by 1 base, the J end by 5 bases, with 12 bases between. Germline V gene data show CDR1 as LGHNT and CDR2 as FRNRAP. This CDR3 comprises 15 residues. The chain's CDR3 is CASGLAAGQHNEQFF. CDR3 nucleotide sequence: TGTGCTAGTGGTTTGGCCGCGGGACAGCACAATGAGCAGTTCTTC.